The 23 T cell receptor beta chains below were found in one sample sequenced in a study of PD-1 blockade in classical Hodgkin lymphoma. Each and every patient relapsed after autologous stem cell transplantation, and patients got differing brentuximab vedotin exposure. Clones were sequenced by immunoSEQ multiplex PCR, and TCRdb holds only the in-frame ones, with some missing. The repertoire consists of about 40,000 clones, with 75% to 85% occurring once and the leading ten covering over 9.5%. The source was peripheral blood mononuclear cells (PBMCs), collected at baseline. All receptors derive from a human donor with classical Hodgkin lymphoma.

This chain links TRBV30 with TRBJ2-4; D is uncertain. This CDR3 spans 15 amino acids. Germline assignment: CDR1 GTSNPN and CDR2 SVGIG (reference sequence). Trimming cost V 5 bases and J 0 bases, with 14 bases left between them. Written as DNA, the CDR3 is TGTGCCTGGTCCGGTTTACCTCTAGCCAAAAACATTCAGTACTTC. Residues: CAWSGLPLAKNIQYF. The full variable domain, with the rest looked up from reference TRBV30 and TRBJ2-4, is SQTIHQWPATLVQPVGSPLSLECTVEGTSNPNLYWYRQAAGRGLQLLFYSVGIGQISSEVPQNLSASRPQDRQFILSSKKLLLSDSGFYLCAWSGLPLAKNIQYFGAGTRLSVL.

The chain couples TRBV29-1 to TRBJ2-7; a possible D gene is TRBD2 (5 bases). The V gene lost 0 bases and the J gene lost 3 bases, with 9 bases spanning the gap. CDR3 length equals 13 residues. The germline gives CDR1 SQVTM, CDR2 ANQGSEA. The CDR3 loop is CSVEDRGSYEQYF. The CDR3 DNA is TGCAGCGTTGAAGATCGAGGGAGCTACGAGCAGTACTTC.

The gene calls are TRBV27 and TRBJ2-7; tentative D call: TRBD2 (6 bases). Germline loops: CDR1 MNHEY, CDR2 SMNVEV (reference sequence). The V and J ends lost 6 bases and 5 bases respectively, with 23 bases between them. This CDR3 has 16 amino acids. The CDR3 DNA reads TGTGCCAGCAGCCCAAGGGTCGGATCGGGGGTTCACGAGCAGTACTTC. It is translated as CASSPRVGSGVHEQYF.

The rearrangement joins TRBV5-1 to TRBJ2-3; 12 bases fit TRBD2. Per germline, CDR1 SGHRS and CDR2 YFSETQ. CDR3 length: 15 residues. J lost 6 bases, V lost 0 bases, and 2 bases had no gene match. The CDR3 DNA follows: TGCGCCAGCAGCTTGGGACTAGCGGGAGTTGATACGCAGTATTTT. It yields the protein CASSLGLAGVDTQYF. The full variable domain, with the rest looked up from reference TRBV5-1 and TRBJ2-3, is KAGVTQTPRYLIKTRGQQVTLSCSPISGHRSVSWYQQTPGQGLQFLFEYFSETQRNKGNFPGRFSGRQFSNSRSEMNVSTLELGDSALYLCASSLGLAGVDTQYFGPGTRLTVL.

V and J are TRBV7-8 and TRBJ2-7; 10 bases are a match to TRBD1. Trimming took 8 bases from V and 5 from J; bases not matched to a gene: 9. The germline gives CDR1 SGHVS, CDR2 FQNEAQ. The CDR3 is made up of 14 amino acids. The CDR3 DNA sequence: TGTGCCAGCTCCCCTCGGGACAGGGGCAACGAGCAGTACTTC. The encoded protein is CASSPRDRGNEQYF.

This clone was seen a handful of times. The chain links TRBV15 to TRBJ1-2, with 7 bases aligning to TRBD1. V shed 5 bases and J 2 bases; nucleotides not matched to a gene: 8. CDR1 and CDR2 (germline): LNHNV, YYDKDF (reference sequence). CDR3 length equals 15 residues. The CDR3 bases are TGTGCCACCAGCCGCCCGAACAGGGGAAACTATGGCTACACCTTC. Protein: CATSRPNRGNYGYTF.

The chain uses TRBV9 and TRBJ2-3, with a tentative D call TRBD2 (5 bases). The germline V gene has CDR1 SGDLS and CDR2 YYNGEE. Trimming took off 5 bases at V and 4 bases at J, with 14 bases between the two ends. CDR3 size: 14 residues. This CDR3 is CASRPGLASDTQYF. CDR3 sequence (DNA): TGTGCCAGCAGACCCGGACTGGCCTCAGATACGCAGTATTTT.

The genes are TRBV18 and TRBJ2-1, with 13 bases that match TRBD2. Germline assignment: CDR1 KGHSH and CDR2 LQKENI. The ends lost 6 bases at V and 3 bases at J; junction bases unmatched: 14. The CDR3 spans 19 residues. The CDR3 spells CASSVEGLAGAKYYNEQFF. CDR3 bases: TGTGCCAGCTCTGTAGAAGGACTAGCGGGAGCTAAGTACTACAATGAGCAGTTCTTC.

Concerning this clone itself: This specimen includes other DNA sequences encoding the same CDR3. V and J are TRBV5-1 and TRBJ2-5; D is unresolved. The length of the CDR3 is 14 residues. Germline CDR1 and CDR2: SGHRS and YFSETQ. V dropped 0 bases and J dropped 3 bases, with 9 bases sitting between them. Here the CDR3 reads CASSLVSQKETQYF. The CDR3 nucleotides read TGCGCCAGCAGCTTGGTATCGCAGAAAGAGACCCAGTACTTC.

The chain recombines TRBV28 with TRBJ1-2; the D is unclear. The germline CDR1 and CDR2 sequences are MDHEN and SYDVKM. This CDR3 comprises 14 residues. V dropped 6 bases and J dropped 5 bases, with 16 bases sitting between them. CDR3 region: CASSHLDVPYGYTF. The CDR3 region has the DNA TGTGCCAGCAGCCACTTGGACGTTCCTTATGGCTACACCTTC.

The V call is TRBV5-1, the J call TRBJ2-3; TRBD2 aligns across 14 bases. The germline CDR1 and CDR2 sequences are SGHRS and YFSETQ. The V gene end was trimmed by 2 bases and the J gene end by 5 bases; junction bases not matched to a gene: 4. The CDR3 runs to 16 residues. The chain's CDR3 is CASSFSGLAGGDTQYF. DNA for the CDR3: TGCGCCAGCAGCTTCAGCGGACTAGCGGGAGGAGATACGCAGTATTTT.

Regarding this clone: The same CDR3 can be traced to other DNA sequences in this sample. The chain uses TRBV9 and TRBJ1-5; 7 bases agree with TRBD1. This CDR3 is 16 amino acids long. With V trimmed by 3 bases and J by 7 bases, 13 bases remained unmatched. The germline CDR1 and CDR2 sequences are SGDLS and YYNGEE. The CDR3 loop reads CASSATKPQGEQPQHF. CDR3 DNA sequence: TGTGCCAGCAGCGCTACCAAACCGCAGGGGGAGCAGCCCCAGCATTTT.

The CDR3 protein is CAISDEGWGRDPEAFF. The CDR3 DNA follows: TGTGCCATCAGTGATGAGGGATGGGGTAGGGATCCTGAAGCTTTCTTT. This chain joins TRBV10-3 and TRBJ1-1; D gene unclear. The V and J ends lost 3 bases and 6 bases respectively, with 20 bases between them. Germline V gene lookup returns CDR1 ENHRY and CDR2 SYGVKD. CDR3 size: 16 residues.

This chain connects TRBV2 to TRBJ2-3; D is ambiguous. V lost 7 bases and J lost 0, with 17 bases in between. There are 16 residues in the CDR3. Germline V gives CDR1 SNHLY, CDR2 FYNNEI. The CDR3 sequence is CASTPSLRYSTDTQYF. The DNA for the CDR3 is TGTGCCAGCACCCCGTCTTTGCGGTATAGCACAGATACGCAGTATTTT.

CDR3 sequence: CASSYSMNNEQFF. The CDR3 region has the DNA TGTGCCAGCAGTTACTCGATGAACAATGAGCAGTTCTTC. The V call is TRBV6-5, the J call TRBJ2-1; D not certain. This CDR3 has 13 residues. From germline, CDR1 is MNHEY and CDR2 SVGAGI. The germline V and J ends were trimmed by 0 bases and 5 bases, with 5 bases remaining between them.

J is TRBJ1-2 and V is TRBV19; D is ambiguous. The CDR3 extends over 13 amino acids. Germline CDR1 is LNHDA and CDR2 is SQIVND (reference sequence). Trimming removed 1 base from V and 3 bases from J, with 6 bases in between. CDR3: CASSIGAHYGYTF. The CDR3 DNA sequence: TGTGCCAGTAGTATAGGGGCTCACTATGGCTACACCTTC. The entire variable domain, with the rest obtained from reference TRBV19 and TRBJ1-2, is as follows: DGGITQSPKYLFRKEGQNVTLSCEQNLNHDAMYWYRQDPGQGLRLIYYSQIVNDFQKGDIAEGYSVSREKKESFPLTVTSAQKNPTAFYLCASSIGAHYGYTFGSGTRLTVV.

The chain uses TRBV18 and TRBJ1-1; D is unresolved. Germline CDR1 and CDR2: KGHSH and LQKENI. This CDR3 contains 13 residues. V gave up 1 base and J gave up 1 base, with 4 bases separating them. The CDR3: CASSPQRNTEAFF. The CDR3 bases are TGTGCCAGCTCACCACAGAGGAACACTGAAGCTTTCTTT.

This chain connects TRBV19 to TRBJ2-5; weak D call: TRBD1 (6 bases). This CDR3 is 14 amino acids long. From germline, CDR1 is LNHDA and CDR2 SQIVND (reference sequence). Trimming took 2 bases from V and 5 from J, leaving 12 bases between them. CDR3 sequence: CASSISAGVETQYF. The CDR3 nucleotides are TGTGCCAGTAGTATAAGTGCAGGGGTCGAGACCCAGTACTTC.

CDR3 in amino acids: CASSQTGYGYTF. The DNA of the CDR3 is TGTGCCAGCAGTCAGACAGGTTATGGCTACACCTTC. V usage is TRBV28 and J usage is TRBJ1-2; D is perhaps TRBD1 (6 bases). The CDR3 consists of 12 residues. The ends were cut back, 5 bases at V and 5 bases at J, with 9 bases in the middle. Germline CDR1 MDHEN, CDR2 SYDVKM.

The chain is built from TRBV2 and TRBJ2-1; D remains unclear. The ends were cut back, 6 bases at V and 7 bases at J, with 10 bases in the middle. CDR3 size: 12 residues. Germline V lookup: CDR1 SNHLY, CDR2 FYNNEI. The CDR3 region has the DNA TGTGCCAGCAGATTAAACGGAAATGAGCAGTTCTTC. Its protein is CASRLNGNEQFF.

The chain employs TRBV27 and TRBJ2-3; TRBD2 matches 16 bases. Germline V gives CDR1 MNHEY, CDR2 SMNVEV (reference sequence). V trimming: 8 bases; J trimming: 0 bases; junction bases outside the gene matches: 2. This CDR3 contains 16 residues. The CDR3 region has the DNA TGTGCCAGCGGGACTAGCGGGAGGGGGAGCACAGATACGCAGTATTTT. Protein: CASGTSGRGSTDTQYF.

By frequency in the sample, this clone is medium-sized (0.01 to 0.1%). The chain carries TRBV7-9 and TRBJ2-3; D unclear. Looked up from germline, CDR1 is SEHNR and CDR2 is FQNEAQ (reference sequence). There are 15 residues in the CDR3. With 4 bases removed from V and 1 base from J, the gap between germline ends came to 12 bases. DNA of the CDR3: TGTGCCAGCAGCTCCCCGGGCCGTGGCACAGATACGCAGTATTTT. It encodes CASSSPGRGTDTQYF.

CDR3: CASSVEAVGNTIYF. The CDR3 region has the DNA TGTGCCAGCAGCGTAGAGGCAGTGGGAAACACCATATATTTT. V and J are TRBV9 and TRBJ1-3; no definite D call. Germline V lookup: CDR1 SGDLS, CDR2 YYNGEE. Trimming pared 0 bases from V and 4 bases from J, leaving 8 bases between. The CDR3 is 14 amino acids.